The rows below give T cell receptor beta chains drawn from one sample of a study of T cells after yellow fever vaccination. TCRdb re-called the 5' RACE reads with MiXCR, one entry per CDR3 protein. The sample gives roughly 56,000 distinct CDR3 sequences, 4.5% to 6% of which show up once; about 28% is in the top ten. The material sequenced was PBMCs, either bulk or a sorted T-cell subset (CD4+, CD8+, memory, or dextramer-sorted; not recorded which), taken on the day of the yellow fever booster vaccination. The source is a man between 18 and 35 years old who received the YFV17D yellow fever vaccine. The CDR3 runs from the conserved cysteine through the conserved F or W. A D gene is named only where the DNA matches it firmly. Not every row has a clone size; where given, it reads once, few, many or a size class.

.	TRBJ1-1	TRBV20-1	.	CSARDLGGPNTEAFF	TGCAGTGCTAGAGATCTTGGGGGGCCGAACACTGAAGCTTTCTTT
few	TRBJ1-1	TRBV20-1	TRBD1	CSARSRYTGVVNTEAFF	TGCAGTGCTAGATCAAGGTATACAGGGGTTGTGAACACTGAAGCTTTCTTT
.	TRBJ2-1	TRBV10-2	.	CASSSDGGPPLNEQFF	TGCGCCAGCAGTAGCGACGGGGGGCCACCCTTAAATGAGCAGTTCTTC
.	TRBJ2-5	TRBV7-9	.	CASSPSLRITYQETQYF	TGTGCCAGCAGCCCATCTCTACGAATCACTTACCAAGAGACCCAGTACTTC
few	TRBJ1-5	TRBV6-6	TRBD1	CASRGTGVRQPQHF	TGTGCCAGCAGGGGGACAGGGGTCCGGCAGCCCCAGCATTTT
many	TRBJ2-7	TRBV4-1	.	CASSQEQFYEQYF	TGCGCCAGCAGCCAAGAACAGTTCTACGAGCAGTACTTC
.	TRBJ2-2	TRBV11-2	.	CASSNGRGSGTGELFF	TGTGCCAGCAGCAATGGACGGGGCTCGGGCACCGGGGAGCTGTTTTTT
many	TRBJ1-4	TRBV7-6	.	CASSTRGEKLFF	TGTGCCAGCAGCACCCGCGGGGAAAAACTGTTTTTT
.	TRBJ1-5	TRBV12-3/TRBV12-4	.	CASSLGVGVASQPQHF	TGTGCCAGCAGTTTAGGCGTGGGGGTTGCGTCTCAGCCCCAGCATTTT
many	TRBJ2-5	TRBV5-1	.	CASSLEETQYF	TGTGCCAGCAGCTTAGAAGAGACCCAGTACTTC
few	TRBJ2-3	TRBV25-1	TRBD1	CASSRVSRGTGGTDTQYF	TGTGCCAGCAGTCGAGTTTCGCGGGGGACAGGGGGAACAGATACGCAGTATTTT
many	TRBJ2-3	TRBV7-2	TRBD2	CASSFLAGSSTNTQYF	TGTGCCAGCAGCTTCTTAGCGGGGTCATCCACGAATACGCAGTATTTT
.	TRBJ1-1	TRBV19	.	CATGAGRTEAFF	TGTGCCACCGGGGCCGGGCGGACTGAAGCTTTCTTT
.	TRBJ2-3	TRBV11-2	.	CASSLRRTLSTDTQYF	TGTGCCAGCAGCCTCCGACGGACACTTAGCACAGATACGCAGTATTTT
few	TRBJ2-2	TRBV6-2/TRBV6-3	.	CASMTLNTGELFF	TGTGCCAGCATGACGTTGAACACCGGGGAGCTGTTTTTT
many	TRBJ2-1	TRBV19	.	CASSIFAGEIYNEQFF	TGTGCCAGTAGTATATTCGCCGGGGAGATCTACAATGAGCAGTTCTTC
many	TRBJ1-4	TRBV10-3	.	CAISERGANREKLFF	TGTGCCATCAGTGAAAGGGGGGCGAATCGGGAAAAACTGTTTTTT
few	TRBJ1-1	TRBV12-3/TRBV12-4	.	CASTPQSGTEAFF	TGTGCCAGCACCCCCCAGAGTGGCACTGAAGCTTTCTTT
few	TRBJ2-2	TRBV13	TRBD2	CASSPTSGGAPGELFF	TGTGCCAGCAGCCCAACTAGCGGGGGGGCCCCCGGGGAGCTGTTTTTT
.	TRBJ1-5	TRBV19	.	CASSIDHRKNQPQHF	TGTGCCAGTAGTATAGATCACCGGAAGAATCAGCCCCAGCATTTT
few	TRBJ1-1	TRBV4-1	.	CASSQRPLNTEAFF	TGCGCCAGCAGCCAACGGCCGTTGAACACTGAAGCTTTCTTT
many	TRBJ2-1	TRBV29-1	TRBD1	CSVEARGRLNEQFF	TGCAGCGTTGAAGCCAGGGGGCGTCTCAATGAGCAGTTCTTC
many	TRBJ1-5	TRBV12-3/TRBV12-4	.	CASSLSPPHNQPQHF	TGTGCCAGCAGTCTATCCCCCCCTCACAATCAGCCCCAGCATTTT
many	TRBJ2-7	TRBV9	TRBD1	CASSTGGGRSSYEQYF	TGTGCCAGCAGCACAGGGGGCGGCCGGAGCTCCTACGAGCAGTACTTC
.	TRBJ2-1	TRBV9	TRBD1	CASSPPGTGSYNEQFF	TGTGCCAGCAGCCCCCCCGGGACAGGGTCCTACAATGAGCAGTTCTTC
few	TRBJ1-5	TRBV12-3/TRBV12-4	.	CASSLYGSNQPQHF	TGTGCCAGCAGTTTATACGGTAGCAATCAGCCCCAGCATTTT
few	TRBJ2-3	TRBV7-2	.	CASSLRIGTDTQYF	TGTGCCAGCAGCTTACGCATTGGCACAGATACGCAGTATTTT
many	TRBJ1-2	TRBV20-1	.	CSASSGTPGRTSLNYGYTF	TGCAGTGCTAGTTCCGGGACACCAGGACGGACTTCCCTTAACTATGGCTACACCTTC
many	TRBJ1-6	TRBV7-2	.	CASSLEWTDNSPLHF	TGTGCCAGCAGCTTAGAGTGGACAGATAATTCACCCCTCCACTTT
.	TRBJ2-5	TRBV6-5	.	CASSGTRGDKETQYF	TGTGCCAGCAGTGGGACACGGGGGGACAAAGAGACCCAGTACTTC
.	TRBJ2-3	TRBV6-5	.	CASSYSAFDTQYF	TGTGCCAGCAGTTACTCAGCATTTGATACGCAGTATTTT
few	TRBJ1-3	TRBV5-8	.	CASSVLWTMASGNTIYF	TGTGCCAGCAGCGTACTCTGGACGATGGCCTCTGGAAACACCATATATTTT
few	TRBJ2-2	TRBV11-2	TRBD1	CASSLRQGTTNTGELFF	TGTGCCAGCAGCTTAAGACAGGGGACGACGAACACCGGGGAGCTGTTTTTT
.	TRBJ1-5	TRBV18	TRBD1	CASSPGTGSPNQPQHF	TGTGCCAGCTCACCTGGGACAGGGAGTCCCAATCAGCCCCAGCATTTT
many	TRBJ2-7	TRBV12-3/TRBV12-4	TRBD2	CASSLAGLAGVGDEQYF	TGTGCCAGCAGTTTAGCGGGACTAGCGGGGGTGGGCGACGAGCAGTACTTC
few	TRBJ2-7	TRBV9	.	CASSASEAVYEQYF	TGTGCCAGCAGCGCTAGTGAGGCGGTCTACGAGCAGTACTTC
many	TRBJ1-2	TRBV7-6	TRBD1	CASSPRGPGYGYTF	TGTGCCAGCAGCCCAAGGGGGCCCGGCTATGGCTACACCTTC
many	TRBJ2-3	TRBV29-1	.	CSVVGRGGTDTQYF	TGCAGCGTTGTTGGCAGGGGAGGCACAGATACGCAGTATTTT
many	TRBJ2-5	TRBV15	.	CATNWGSEETQYF	TGTGCCACCAACTGGGGGTCTGAAGAGACCCAGTACTTC
many	TRBJ1-4	TRBV15	TRBD1	CATSNDRGPEKLFF	TGTGCCACCAGCAACGACAGGGGGCCAGAAAAACTGTTTTTT
.	TRBJ2-5	TRBV5-5	TRBD2	CASSLAGTSGETQYF	TGTGCCAGCAGCTTAGCCGGGACTAGCGGAGAGACCCAGTACTTC
many	TRBJ1-3	TRBV5-5	.	CASTHGGNTIYF	TGTGCCAGCACCCACGGAGGAAACACCATATATTTT
.	TRBJ1-2	TRBV24-1	.	CATSDRGNYGYTF	TGTGCCACCAGTGATCGGGGGAACTATGGCTACACCTTC
many	TRBJ2-4	TRBV7-8	.	CASSAAEAKNIQYF	TGTGCCAGCAGCGCCGCCGAGGCGAAAAACATTCAGTACTTC
.	TRBJ2-1	TRBV7-6	.	CASSLSGLRDARYNEQFF	TGTGCCAGCAGCTTATCAGGGTTGAGGGATGCGCGGTACAATGAGCAGTTCTTC
.	TRBJ1-3	TRBV15	.	CATSPGAVSGNTIYF	TGTGCCACCAGTCCGGGGGCCGTGTCTGGAAACACCATATATTTT
many	TRBJ2-1	TRBV7-3	TRBD2	CASSRGGRNNEQFF	TGTGCCAGCAGCCGGGGGGGACGGAACAATGAGCAGTTCTTC
many	TRBJ2-2	TRBV6-5	.	CASSYVLGGELFF	TGTGCCAGCAGTTACGTATTGGGCGGGGAGCTGTTTTTT
.	TRBJ2-3	TRBV24-1	.	CATSEPGPAWGDTQYF	TGTGCCACCAGTGAACCGGGACCCGCCTGGGGGGATACGCAGTATTTT
many	TRBJ2-3	TRBV15	.	CATSTAWGDTDTQYF	TGTGCCACCAGCACCGCGTGGGGGGACACAGATACGCAGTATTTT
.	TRBJ1-1	TRBV7-6	.	CASSRDGYTEAFF	TGTGCCAGCAGCAGGGATGGGTACACTGAAGCTTTCTTT
few	TRBJ2-7	TRBV5-1	TRBD2	CASSLETSGLTEQYF	TGCGCCAGCAGCTTGGAAACTAGCGGGCTTACCGAGCAGTACTTC
many	TRBJ2-1	TRBV7-9	TRBD1	CASRGQGAGQFF	TGTGCCAGCAGGGGACAGGGGGCCGGACAGTTCTTC
.	TRBJ2-7	TRBV5-1	.	CASTGGIEQYF	TGCGCCAGCACAGGGGGGATCGAGCAGTACTTC